The 29 T cell receptor beta chains reported below all come from one sample, sequenced in a study of T cells in Graves' hyperthyroidism and ophthalmopathy (dated by TCRdb to the late 2010s). Libraries came from multiplex PCR. The instrument given in TCRdb is Illumina HiSeq 2000. The TCR beta CDR3 regions were amplified from RNA transcripts. The TCR CDR3 was subjected to a first round of RT-PCR using the HTBI primer set and the Qiagen OneStep RT-PCR kit. Using fastp trimming at Q25 and MiXCR clonotype assembly, TCRdb reanalyzed the public sequencing data and kept in-frame beta chains. Rows are unified per CDR3 protein, each entry keeping the most common DNA and genes. The sample profile shows 250,000 to 400,000 distinct CDR3 sequences; around 13% of them were found once. The biggest ten clones account for 34% of the sample. The material sequenced was blood. The source of these receptors is a woman aged 40 to 55 with Graves' ophthalmopathy.

This clonotype has a count of ten or more. This rearrangement joins TRBV28 to TRBJ1-4, with 7 bases lining up with TRBD1. The V gene's germline CDR1 is MDHEN and CDR2 SYDVKM. The CDR3 covers 16 residues. V lost 10 bases to trimming and J lost 7 bases; unmatched junction nucleotides: 18. CDR3 nucleotides: TGTGCCACCTACATGAGGACAGGCTCACGTGTTGAAAAACTGTTTTTT. It is translated as CATYMRTGSRVEKLFF. Combining the CDR3 with reference TRBV28 and TRBJ1-4 gives the whole variable domain DVKVTQSSRYLVKRTGEKVFLECVQDMDHENMFWYRQDPGLGLRLIYFSYDVKMKEKGDIPEGYSVSREKKERFSLILESASTNQTSMYLCATYMRTGSRVEKLFFGSGTQLSVL.

Comment on this clonotype: The junction does not match germline at one end; this may be a read error. The chain joins TRBV5-1 to TRBJ2-5; D unresolved. The germline V gene has CDR1 SGHRS and CDR2 YFSETQ. The length of the CDR3 is 13 residues. CDR3 protein: CASSLERLSIPNF. The CDR3 DNA sequence: TGCGCCAGCAGCTTGGAGCGTCTTTCTATACCCAACTTC.

This clonotype has a count of ten or more. J is TRBJ2-7 and V is TRBV28; D gene uncertain. Germline V gives CDR1 MDHEN, CDR2 SYDVKM. CDR3 length equals 14 residues. Trimming stripped 7 bases from V and 0 bases from J, with 13 bases between. In DNA form, the CDR3 reads TGTGCCAGCACCCAAAGGTTTCGCTCCTACGAGCAGTACTTC. It translates to CASTQRFRSYEQYF. Together with reference TRBV28 and TRBJ2-7, the CDR3 gives the full variable domain: DVKVTQSSRYLVKRTGEKVFLECVQDMDHENMFWYRQDPGLGLRLIYFSYDVKMKEKGDIPEGYSVSREKKERFSLILESASTNQTSMYLCASTQRFRSYEQYFGPGTRLTVT.

The chain has TRBV30 and TRBJ1-2; D remains ambiguous. From germline, CDR1 is GTSNPN and CDR2 SVGIG (reference sequence). The V gene lost 3 bases and the J gene lost 2 bases, with 16 bases spanning the gap. The CDR3 is 15 residues long. CDR3 sequence (DNA): TGTGCCTGGAGCGCCCACCCCGCAGGAAACTATGGCTACACCTTC. Amino acid sequence: CAWSAHPAGNYGYTF.

With regard to this clonotype: The junction differs from germline at one of its ends, possibly a read error. The CDR3 here is CANSDFIQQYF. The CDR3 bases are TGTGCCAACAGTGATTTTATACAGCAGTACTTC. V gene TRBV6-1 combines with J gene TRBJ2-7; D not certain. Germline V CDR1 and CDR2: MNHNS, SASEGT. The CDR3 has 11 amino acids.

This clonotype was seen many times. The chain employs TRBV7-6 and TRBJ1-5; 7 bases agree with TRBD1. The CDR3 covers 13 residues. The J segment lost 5 bases and the V segment lost 2 bases, leaving 0 bases of the junction unmatched. CDR1 and CDR2 (germline): SGHVS, FNYEAQ. The CDR3 sequence is CASSLQGDQPQHF. The CDR3 coding sequence is TGTGCCAGCAGCTTACAGGGGGATCAGCCCCAGCATTTT. Full variable domain (remainder filled in from reference TRBV7-6 and TRBJ1-5): GAGVSQSPRYKVTKRGQDVALRCDPISGHVSLYWYRQALGQGPEFLTYFNYEAQQDKSGLPNDRFSAERPEGSISTLTIQRTEQRDSAMYRCASSLQGDQPQHFGDGTRLSIL.

This clonotype was seen a few times. The chain has TRBV5-8 and TRBJ1-1; tentative D call: TRBD1 (6 bases). V lost 6 bases and J 2 bases, leaving 14 bases between the germline ends. Germline CDR1 reads SGHTS; CDR2 reads YDEGEE. This CDR3 is 14 amino acids long. This chain's CDR3 is CASTYRTVNTEAFF. CDR3 bases: TGTGCCAGCACCTACCGGACAGTAAACACTGAAGCTTTCTTT.

The CDR3 DNA is TGCAGTGCTACCGGGGGGGGGAATTCCTACAATGAGCAGTTCTTC. This translates into CSATGGGNSYNEQFF. The chain has TRBV20-1 and TRBJ2-1, with TRBD2 identical over 8 bases. V lost 4 bases, J lost 1 base, and 6 bases stayed unmatched. CDR1 is DFQATT and CDR2 is SNEGSKA in the germline V gene (reference sequence). This CDR3 region has 15 residues.

This clonotype was detected many times. This CDR3 reads CASSYSGETGELFF. CDR3 nucleotides: TGTGCCAGCAGTTACTCGGGGGAAACCGGGGAGCTGTTTTTT. The chain has TRBV6-5 and TRBJ2-2, with D perhaps being TRBD1 or TRBD2 (5 bases each). The CDR3 consists of 14 residues. V was cut by 0 bases and J by 5 bases, with 7 bases left in between. From germline, CDR1 is MNHEY and CDR2 SVGAGI.

Ten or more counts support this clonotype. The chain has TRBV10-3 and TRBJ2-1; 12 nucleotides match TRBD2. J was trimmed by 7 bases and V by 6 bases; bases with no gene match: 1. Germline V gene lookup returns CDR1 ENHRY and CDR2 SYGVKD. The CDR3 totals 13 residues. CDR3 residues: CAIRLAGGNEQFF. The CDR3 DNA sequence: TGTGCCATCAGACTAGCGGGAGGTAATGAGCAGTTCTTC.

The CDR3 DNA reads TGCAGCGTTGAGGGGGTCGACACTGAAGCTTTCTTT. This gives the protein CSVEGVDTEAFF. The chain carries TRBV29-1 and TRBJ1-1; possibly TRBD1 for D (5 bases). The CDR3 spans 12 residues. Germline V gives CDR1 SQVTM, CDR2 ANQGSEA. Trimming cost V 3 bases and J 3 bases, with 8 bases left between them.

This clonotype was observed at least ten times. The chain joins TRBV11-2 to TRBJ2-7, with 9 bases aligning to TRBD2. V was clipped by 1 base and J by 4 bases; unmatched bases: 5. This CDR3 spans 15 amino acids. CDR1 is SGHAT and CDR2 is FQNNGV in the germline V gene. The CDR3 region is CASSLAASGTYEQYF. The CDR3, as DNA: TGTGCCAGCAGCTTAGCGGCTAGCGGGACATACGAGCAGTACTTC.

This clonotype was counted only a few times. This chain connects TRBV4-1 to TRBJ1-2, with 8 bases identical to TRBD1. J lost 8 bases, V lost 1 base, and 6 bases had no gene match. Germline V gene data show CDR1 as MGHRA and CDR2 as YSYEKL. The CDR3 covers 14 residues. CDR3 DNA sequence: TGCGCCAGCAGCCAAGGTCCACAGGGGGTCGGCTACACCTTC. Translated: CASSQGPQGVGYTF.

This clonotype was seen repeatedly, ten times or more. J is TRBJ1-2 and V is TRBV6-2 or TRBV6-3, with D possibly matching TRBD1 (5 bases). Germline V gene sequence: CDR1 MNHEY, CDR2 SVGEGT. The CDR3 length is 13 residues. Trimming took off 8 bases at V and 4 bases at J, with 14 bases between the two ends. CDR3 bases: TGTGCCAGCGGTACACCAGGGCGCTATGGCTACACCTTC. Translation gives CASGTPGRYGYTF.

This clonotype was seen at least ten times. The chain combines TRBV7-8 with TRBJ1-2; D gene unclear. The CDR3 runs to 15 residues. V shed 2 bases and J shed 0 bases, with 10 bases lying between them. CDR1 SGHVS and CDR2 FQNEAQ come from the germline V gene. CDR3 protein: CASSLPRVPNYGYTF. The DNA of the CDR3 is TGTGCCAGCAGCTTACCTAGGGTTCCTAACTATGGCTACACCTTC.

The V call is TRBV20-1, the J call TRBJ2-1; no clear D gene. CDR3 length equals 10 residues. Trimming removed 4 bases at V and 6 bases at J, with 4 bases between. The germline V gene encodes CDR1 DFQATT and CDR2 SNEGSKA (reference sequence). The CDR3 is CSATSNEQFF. The CDR3 region has the DNA TGCAGTGCTACGAGCAATGAGCAGTTCTTC.

Comment on this clonotype: A much larger clone lies a single base off, so this may be a read error. Given the absence of the conserved phenylalanine or tryptophan at the CDR3 end, a read error is likely. CDR3 DNA sequence: TGTGCTACAGTTCCCCGGGACAGAAATCAGCCCCAGCATCTT. Translation: CATVPRDRNQPQHL. V usage is TRBV12-3 or TRBV12-4 and J usage is TRBJ1-5, with TRBD1 identical over 7 bases. This CDR3 has 14 residues.

This clonotype has at least ten counts. The chain has TRBV20-1 and TRBJ1-1; D remains ambiguous. V gave up 2 bases and J gave up 0 bases, with 7 bases separating them. The CDR3 totals 13 residues. Germline-derived CDR1 and CDR2 are DFQATT and SNEGSKA (reference sequence). The CDR3: CSARHLMNTEAFF. CDR3 DNA: TGCAGTGCTAGACACCTAATGAACACTGAAGCTTTCTTT.

This clonotype was detected ten times or more. The chain carries TRBV20-1 and TRBJ1-2; 7 bases align to TRBD1. V was clipped by 6 bases and J by 6 bases; unmatched bases: 7. CDR3 length: 12 amino acids. The germline V gene encodes CDR1 DFQATT and CDR2 SNEGSKA (reference sequence). The CDR3 loop is CSATGGGNGYTF. Here the CDR3 DNA reads TGCAGTGCCACGGGAGGGGGCAATGGCTACACCTTC.

This clonotype was recorded at least ten times. The chain uses TRBV19 and TRBJ2-6; D gene ambiguous. Per germline, CDR1 LNHDA and CDR2 SQIVND (reference sequence). V was cut by 7 bases and J by 2 bases, with 12 bases left in between. The CDR3 spans 15 residues. The CDR3 spells CASTVQSPGANVLTF. CDR3 bases: TGTGCCAGTACGGTCCAATCCCCTGGGGCCAACGTCCTGACTTTC. The full variable domain, its missing parts supplied by reference TRBV19 and TRBJ2-6, is DGGITQSPKYLFRKEGQNVTLSCEQNLNHDAMYWYRQDPGQGLRLIYYSQIVNDFQKGDIAEGYSVSREKKESFPLTVTSAQKNPTAFYLCASTVQSPGANVLTFGAGSRLTVL.

This clonotype has at least ten counts. The V call is TRBV20-1, the J call TRBJ2-7, with TRBD2 matching 12 bases. V trimming: 1 base; J trimming: 7 bases; junction bases outside the gene matches: 8. The CDR3 covers 15 residues. Germline V gene data show CDR1 as DFQATT and CDR2 as SNEGSKA (reference sequence). As DNA, the CDR3 is TGCAGTGCTAGAGCACGGACTAGCGGGGTGCAGGAGCAGTACTTC. Amino acids: CSARARTSGVQEQYF.

In this sample, this clonotype turned up many times. The chain joins TRBV28 to TRBJ2-7; D ambiguous. The V end lost 4 bases, the J end lost 2 bases, and 9 bases lay between the germline ends. The CDR3 sequence is 13 residues long. The germline gives CDR1 MDHEN, CDR2 SYDVKM. Written as DNA, the CDR3 is TGTGCCAGCAGTTCCCCCGGCGCCTACGAGCAGTACTTC. Amino acid sequence: CASSSPGAYEQYF.

This clonotype came up many times. The gene calls are TRBV6-1 and TRBJ1-4; D is uncertain. Germline V gene sequence: CDR1 MNHNS, CDR2 SASEGT. V lost 1 base, J lost 6 bases, and 12 bases lay in between. This CDR3 is 15 amino acids long. The CDR3 spells CASSEDVTTYEKLFF. Written as DNA, the CDR3 is TGTGCCAGCAGTGAAGACGTAACTACATATGAAAAACTGTTTTTT.

This clonotype was detected ten times or more. The V and J genes are TRBV6-1 and TRBJ2-2, with D uncertain. The germline V gene has CDR1 MNHNS and CDR2 SASEGT. The CDR3 totals 13 residues. V gave up 6 bases and J gave up 6 bases, with 11 bases separating them. As DNA, the CDR3 is TGTGCCAGCAGCGCCTCTGGGCCCGGGGAGCTGTTTTTT. Protein sequence: CASSASGPGELFF.

This clonotype was recorded many times. The chain uses TRBV12-3 or TRBV12-4 and TRBJ2-7, with 7 nucleotides matching TRBD1. The CDR3 runs to 14 residues. The junction had 8 bases not matched to a gene; V was cut back by 5 bases and J by 4 bases. In DNA, the CDR3 is TGTGCCAGCAGTCTAGAGGGGGCCTTATACGAGCAGTACTTC. It specifies CASSLEGALYEQYF.

This clonotype has at least ten counts. The J gene is TRBJ1-2, the V gene TRBV2; no definite D call. The V end lost 5 bases, the J end lost 8 bases, and 12 bases lay between the germline ends. The CDR3 is 12 amino acids. Looked up from germline, CDR1 is SNHLY and CDR2 is FYNNEI. The DNA of the CDR3 is TGTGCCAGCAGTTTGGACGATCGGGGCTACACCTTC. Translated, it gives CASSLDDRGYTF.

This clonotype was counted many times. The chain employs TRBV6-1 and TRBJ2-1; 13 nucleotides line up with TRBD2. This CDR3 region has 16 residues. V trimming: 5 bases; J trimming: 4 bases; junction bases outside the gene matches: 5. Germline CDR1 MNHNS, CDR2 SASEGT. The CDR3 region is CASSPRTSGGYNEQFF. CDR3 bases: TGTGCCAGCAGTCCCCGGACTAGCGGGGGTTACAATGAGCAGTTCTTC.

This clonotype came up many times. The chain uses TRBV11-3 and TRBJ2-1, with 7 bases aligning to TRBD2. With 4 bases clipped from V and 0 bases from J, the junction kept 9 bases outside the gene matches. CDR3 length equals 17 residues. The V gene's germline CDR1 is SGHNT and CDR2 YENEEA. DNA of the CDR3: TGTGCCAGCAGCTCACGGCTAGCGGTGAGCTCCTACAATGAGCAGTTCTTC. This gives the protein CASSSRLAVSSYNEQFF.

This clonotype was counted many times. The V gene is TRBV7-2, the J gene TRBJ1-5; TRBD1 is a possible D gene (6 bases). This CDR3 contains 15 residues. CDR1 and CDR2 (germline): SGHTA, FQGNSA. With 3 bases removed from V and 7 bases from J, the gap between germline ends came to 16 bases. This CDR3 reads CASSLEQGVRQPQHF. The CDR3 DNA sequence: TGTGCCAGCAGCTTGGAACAGGGTGTTCGACAGCCCCAGCATTTT.